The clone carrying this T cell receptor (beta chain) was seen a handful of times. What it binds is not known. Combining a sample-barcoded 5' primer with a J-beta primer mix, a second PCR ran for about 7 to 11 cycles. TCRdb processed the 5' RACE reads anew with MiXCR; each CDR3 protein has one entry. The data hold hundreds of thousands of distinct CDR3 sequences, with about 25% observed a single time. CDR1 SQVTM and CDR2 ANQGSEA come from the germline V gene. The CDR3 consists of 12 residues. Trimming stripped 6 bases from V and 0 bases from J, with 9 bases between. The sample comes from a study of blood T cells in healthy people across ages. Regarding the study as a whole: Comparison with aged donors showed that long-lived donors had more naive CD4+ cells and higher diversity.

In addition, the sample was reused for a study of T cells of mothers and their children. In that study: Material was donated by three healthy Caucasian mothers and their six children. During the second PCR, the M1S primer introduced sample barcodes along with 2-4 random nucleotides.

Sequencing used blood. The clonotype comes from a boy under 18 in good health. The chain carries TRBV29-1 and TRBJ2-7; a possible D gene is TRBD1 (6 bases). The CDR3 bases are TGCAGCGTCGTGGGACACTCCTACGAGCAGTACTTC. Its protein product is CSVVGHSYEQYF.